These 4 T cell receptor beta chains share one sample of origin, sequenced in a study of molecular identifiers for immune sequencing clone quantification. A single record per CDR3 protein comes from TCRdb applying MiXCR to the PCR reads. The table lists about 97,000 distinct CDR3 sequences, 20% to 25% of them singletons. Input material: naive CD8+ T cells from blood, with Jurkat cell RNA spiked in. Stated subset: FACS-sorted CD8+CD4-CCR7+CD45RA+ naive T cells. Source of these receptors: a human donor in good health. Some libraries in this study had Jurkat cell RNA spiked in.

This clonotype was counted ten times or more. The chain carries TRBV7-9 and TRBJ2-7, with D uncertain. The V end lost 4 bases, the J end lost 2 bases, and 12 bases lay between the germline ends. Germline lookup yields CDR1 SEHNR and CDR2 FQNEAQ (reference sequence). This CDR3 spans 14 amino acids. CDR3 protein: CASSSIIGPYEQYF. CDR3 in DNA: TGTGCCAGCAGCTCCATAATAGGTCCCTACGAGCAGTACTTC. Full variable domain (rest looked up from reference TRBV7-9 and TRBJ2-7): DTGVSQNPRHKITKRGQNVTFRCDPISEHNRLYWYRQTLGQGPEFLTYFQNEAQLEKSRLLSDRFSAERPKGSFSTLEIQRTEQGDSAMYLCASSSIIGPYEQYFGPGTRLTVT.

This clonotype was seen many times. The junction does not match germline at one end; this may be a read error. The chain's CDR3 is CASNYDSRKMNTEAFF. The CDR3 region has the DNA TGTGCCAGCAATTACGACAGTAGAAAAATGAACACTGAAGCTTTCTTT. The chain uses TRBV6-2 or TRBV6-3 and TRBJ1-1; the D gene is possibly TRBD1 (5 bases). The CDR3 is 16 amino acids. CDR1 is MNHEY, CDR2 SVGEGT, per germline.

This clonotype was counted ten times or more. CDR3: CASSSDRAYEQYF. In DNA form, the CDR3 reads TGTGCCAGCAGTTCGGACAGAGCCTACGAGCAGTACTTC. V and J are TRBV12-3 or TRBV12-4 and TRBJ2-7, with D tentatively TRBD1 (6 bases). The length of the CDR3 is 13 residues. V was shortened by 4 bases and J by 2 bases, with 9 bases between the two germline ends.

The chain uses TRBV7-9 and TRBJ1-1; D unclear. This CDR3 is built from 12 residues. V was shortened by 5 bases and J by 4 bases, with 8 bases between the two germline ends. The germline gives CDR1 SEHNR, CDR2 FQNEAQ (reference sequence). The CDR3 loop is CASSGPITEAFF. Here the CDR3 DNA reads TGTGCCAGCAGCGGCCCCATCACTGAAGCTTTCTTT.